The clone carrying this T cell receptor beta chain has ten or more counts. As yet, its antigen is unknown. These data are taken from a study of T-cell reconstitution after alpha-beta-depleted transplantation in children. Preparation of the TCRbeta library was carried out with unique molecular identifiers. Using its own MiXCR run on the PCR reads, TCRdb lists one record per CDR3 protein. Among around 670,000 distinct CDR3 sequences, over 10% were seen once, and the ten largest hold roughly 0.77%. Overall study findings and caveats: Certain patients had high TCRbeta diversity at day 60, and it came from recipient T cells and thymic progenitors that survived.

Germline CDR1 DFQATT, CDR2 SNEGSKA (reference sequence). The CDR3 totals 16 residues. The V gene lost 6 bases and the J gene lost 0 bases, with 20 bases spanning the gap. The material sequenced was PBMCs, taken before TCRalphabeta/CD19-depleted stem cell transplant. The sequence was collected from a girl aged 2-10 years with congenital amegakaryocytic thrombocytopenia, due to receive a stem cell transplant. The chain couples TRBV20-1 to TRBJ2-5; D is ambiguous. The CDR3 is CSARPSYGRDQETQYF. The DNA for the CDR3 is TGCAGTGCCAGACCCTCTTATGGTAGGGACCAAGAGACCCAGTACTTC.